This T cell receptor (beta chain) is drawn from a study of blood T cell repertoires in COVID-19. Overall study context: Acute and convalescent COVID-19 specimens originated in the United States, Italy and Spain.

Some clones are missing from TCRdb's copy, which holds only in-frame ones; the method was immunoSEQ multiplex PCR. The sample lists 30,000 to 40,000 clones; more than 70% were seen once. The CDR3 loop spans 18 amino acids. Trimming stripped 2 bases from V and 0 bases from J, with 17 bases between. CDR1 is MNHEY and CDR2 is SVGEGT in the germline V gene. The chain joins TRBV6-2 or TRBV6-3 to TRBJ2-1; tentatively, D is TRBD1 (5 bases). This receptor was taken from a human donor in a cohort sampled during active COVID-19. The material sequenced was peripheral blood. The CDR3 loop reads CASSYPQSRRGSYNEQFF. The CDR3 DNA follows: TGTGCCAGCAGTTACCCGCAAAGCCGAAGGGGCTCCTACAATGAGCAGTTCTTC.